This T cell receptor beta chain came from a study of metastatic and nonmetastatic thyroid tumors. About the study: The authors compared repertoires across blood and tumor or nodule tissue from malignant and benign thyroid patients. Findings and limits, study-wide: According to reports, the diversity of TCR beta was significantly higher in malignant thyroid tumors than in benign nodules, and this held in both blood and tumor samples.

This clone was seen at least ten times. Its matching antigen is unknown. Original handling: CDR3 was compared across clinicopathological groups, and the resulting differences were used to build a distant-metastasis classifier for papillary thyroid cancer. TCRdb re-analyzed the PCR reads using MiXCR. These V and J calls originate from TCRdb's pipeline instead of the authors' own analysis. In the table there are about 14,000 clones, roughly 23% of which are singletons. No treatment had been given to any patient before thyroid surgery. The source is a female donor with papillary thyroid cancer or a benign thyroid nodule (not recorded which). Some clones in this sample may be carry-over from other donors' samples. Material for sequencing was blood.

The CDR3 protein is CAWSVSHQKPQHF. CDR3 nucleotide sequence: TGTGCCTGGAGTGTAAGTCACCAGAAGCCCCAGCATTTT. The genes are TRBV30 and TRBJ1-5; D remains ambiguous. Germline V gene data show CDR1 as GTSNPN and CDR2 as SVGIG (reference sequence). The CDR3 contains 13 residues. Trimming left V 0 bases short and J 8 bases short, with 11 bases between.